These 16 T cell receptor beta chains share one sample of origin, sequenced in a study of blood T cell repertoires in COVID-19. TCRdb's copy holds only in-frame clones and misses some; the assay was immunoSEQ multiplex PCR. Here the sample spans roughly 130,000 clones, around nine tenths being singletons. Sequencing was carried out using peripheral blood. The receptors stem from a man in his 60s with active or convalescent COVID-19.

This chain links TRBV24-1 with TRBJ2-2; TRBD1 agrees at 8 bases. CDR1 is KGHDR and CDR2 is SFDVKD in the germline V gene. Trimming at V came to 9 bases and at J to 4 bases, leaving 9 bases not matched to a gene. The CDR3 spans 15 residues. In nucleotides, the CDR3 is TGTGCCACCCTAGGGCAGGGGGCCAGCACCGGGGAGCTGTTTTTT. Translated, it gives CATLGQGASTGELFF.

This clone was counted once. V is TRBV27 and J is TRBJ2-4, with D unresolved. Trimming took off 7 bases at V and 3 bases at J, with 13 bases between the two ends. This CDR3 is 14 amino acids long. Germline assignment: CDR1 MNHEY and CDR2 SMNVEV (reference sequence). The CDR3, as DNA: TGTGCCAGCATGAGAGCCGGAGACAAAAACATTCAGTACTTC. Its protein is CASMRAGDKNIQYF.

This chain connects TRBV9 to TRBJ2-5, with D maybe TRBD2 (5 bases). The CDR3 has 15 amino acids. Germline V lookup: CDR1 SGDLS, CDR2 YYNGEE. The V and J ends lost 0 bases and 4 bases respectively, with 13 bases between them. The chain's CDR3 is CASSVAELESETQYF. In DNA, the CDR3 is TGTGCCAGCAGCGTAGCCGAACTAGAGTCAGAGACCCAGTACTTC.

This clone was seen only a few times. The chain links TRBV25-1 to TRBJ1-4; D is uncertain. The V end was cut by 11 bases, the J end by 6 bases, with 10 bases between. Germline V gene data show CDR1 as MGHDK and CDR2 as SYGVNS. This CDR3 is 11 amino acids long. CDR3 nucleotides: TGTGCCGCGGCGAGGCATGAAAAACTGTTTTTT. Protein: CAAARHEKLFF.

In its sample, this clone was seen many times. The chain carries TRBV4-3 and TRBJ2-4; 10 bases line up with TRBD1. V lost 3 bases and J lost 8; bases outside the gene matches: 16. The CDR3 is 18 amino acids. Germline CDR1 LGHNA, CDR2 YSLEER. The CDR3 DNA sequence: TGCGCCAGCAGCCATGGCTCCGGGACAGGGGCCCGTGCAGACATTCAGTACTTC. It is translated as CASSHGSGTGARADIQYF.

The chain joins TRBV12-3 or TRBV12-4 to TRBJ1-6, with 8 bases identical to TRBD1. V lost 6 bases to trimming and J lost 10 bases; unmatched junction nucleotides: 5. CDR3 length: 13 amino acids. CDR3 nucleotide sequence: TGTGCCAGCAGCGGACAGGGTTCGTCACCCCTCCACTTT. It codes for CASSGQGSSPLHF.

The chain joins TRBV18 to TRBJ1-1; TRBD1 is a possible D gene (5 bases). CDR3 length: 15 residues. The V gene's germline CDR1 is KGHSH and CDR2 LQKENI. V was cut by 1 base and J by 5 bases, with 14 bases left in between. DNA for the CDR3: TGTGCCAGCTCACCACGGCAGGGAGGGGAAACTGAAGCTTTCTTT. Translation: CASSPRQGGETEAFF.

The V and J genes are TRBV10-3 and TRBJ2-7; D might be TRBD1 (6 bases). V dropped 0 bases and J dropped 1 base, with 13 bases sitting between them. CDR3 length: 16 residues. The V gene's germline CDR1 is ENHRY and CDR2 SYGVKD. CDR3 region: CAISESLQGKSYEQYF. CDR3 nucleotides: TGTGCCATCAGTGAGTCCTTGCAGGGGAAATCCTACGAGCAGTACTTC.

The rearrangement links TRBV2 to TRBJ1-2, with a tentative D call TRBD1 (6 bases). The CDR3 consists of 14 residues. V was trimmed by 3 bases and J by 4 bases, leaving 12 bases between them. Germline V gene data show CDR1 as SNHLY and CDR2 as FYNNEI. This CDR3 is CASSDTGSVYGYTF. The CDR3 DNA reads TGTGCCAGCAGTGACACAGGGTCGGTCTATGGCTACACCTTC. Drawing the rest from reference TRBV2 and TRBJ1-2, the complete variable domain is EPEVTQTPSHQVTQMGQEVILRCVPISNHLYFYWYRQILGQKVEFLVSFYNNEISEKSEIFDDQFSVERPDGSNFTLKIRSTKLEDSAMYFCASSDTGSVYGYTFGSGTRLTVV.

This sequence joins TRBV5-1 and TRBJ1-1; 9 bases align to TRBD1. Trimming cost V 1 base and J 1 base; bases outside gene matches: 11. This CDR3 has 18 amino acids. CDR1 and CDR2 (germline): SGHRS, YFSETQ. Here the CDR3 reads CASSLIFAPTGGNTEAFF. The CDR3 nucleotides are TGCGCCAGCAGCTTGATTTTTGCACCGACAGGGGGGAACACTGAAGCTTTCTTT.

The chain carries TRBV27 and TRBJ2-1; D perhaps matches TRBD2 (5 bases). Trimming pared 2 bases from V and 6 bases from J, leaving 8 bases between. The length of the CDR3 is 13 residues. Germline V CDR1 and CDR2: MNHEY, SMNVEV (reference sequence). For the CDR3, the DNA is TGTGCCAGCAGTTTACTAGCAGTCAATGAGCAGTTCTTC. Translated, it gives CASSLLAVNEQFF.

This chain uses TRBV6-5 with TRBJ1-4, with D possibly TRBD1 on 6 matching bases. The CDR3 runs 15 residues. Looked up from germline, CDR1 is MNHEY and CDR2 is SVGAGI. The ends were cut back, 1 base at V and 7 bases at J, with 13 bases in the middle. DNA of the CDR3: TGTGCCAGCAGTTACTGGGCAGGGGCAGGTGAAAAACTGTTTTTT. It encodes CASSYWAGAGEKLFF.

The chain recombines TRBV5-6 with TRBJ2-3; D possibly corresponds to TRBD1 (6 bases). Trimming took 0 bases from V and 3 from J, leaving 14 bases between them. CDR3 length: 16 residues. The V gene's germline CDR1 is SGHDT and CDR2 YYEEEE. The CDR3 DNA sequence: TGTGCCAGCAGCTTGGCCACAGGGTGGCGAACAGATACGCAGTATTTT. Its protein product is CASSLATGWRTDTQYF.

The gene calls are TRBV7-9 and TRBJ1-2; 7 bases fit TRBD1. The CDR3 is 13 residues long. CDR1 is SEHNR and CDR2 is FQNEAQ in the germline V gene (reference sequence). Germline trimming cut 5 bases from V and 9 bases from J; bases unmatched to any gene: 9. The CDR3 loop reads CASSLGQASRYTF. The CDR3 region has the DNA TGTGCCAGCAGCCTCGGACAGGCCTCCCGCTACACCTTC.

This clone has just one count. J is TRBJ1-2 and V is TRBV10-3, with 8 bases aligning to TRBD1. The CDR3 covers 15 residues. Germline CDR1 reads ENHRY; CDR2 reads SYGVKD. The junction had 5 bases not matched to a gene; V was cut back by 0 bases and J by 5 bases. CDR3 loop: CAISESVDRGYGYTF. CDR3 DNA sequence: TGTGCCATCAGTGAGTCTGTTGACAGGGGTTATGGCTACACCTTC.

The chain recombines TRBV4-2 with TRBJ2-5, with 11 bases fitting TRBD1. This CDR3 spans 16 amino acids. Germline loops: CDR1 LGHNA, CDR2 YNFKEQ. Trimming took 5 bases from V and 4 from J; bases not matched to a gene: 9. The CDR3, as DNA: TGTGCCAGCAGCGGCCCGGAGGGACAGGGGGGAGAGACCCAGTACTTC. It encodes CASSGPEGQGGETQYF.